This TCR beta chain was profiled in a study of cytotoxic CD8 clonotypes in ibrutinib-treated CLL. Sequencing was performed with immunoSEQ multiplex PCR; in TCRdb, only in-frame clones are kept and a portion is missing. Of about 85,000 clones detected, 79% appear once; the ten largest clones hold 4.8%. Trimming removed 0 bases from V and 6 bases from J, with 13 bases in between. The CDR3 loop spans 14 amino acids. Germline CDR1 SGHRS, CDR2 YFSETQ. The TCR was taken from a human donor with chronic lymphocytic leukemia. The rearrangement links TRBV5-1 to TRBJ2-7, with D uncertain. This sample comprised PBMCs, obtained after 12 months of ibrutinib treatment. The CDR3 reads CASSLGAGFSEQYF. In nucleotides, the CDR3 is TGCGCCAGCAGCTTGGGGGCTGGCTTCTCCGAGCAGTACTTC.